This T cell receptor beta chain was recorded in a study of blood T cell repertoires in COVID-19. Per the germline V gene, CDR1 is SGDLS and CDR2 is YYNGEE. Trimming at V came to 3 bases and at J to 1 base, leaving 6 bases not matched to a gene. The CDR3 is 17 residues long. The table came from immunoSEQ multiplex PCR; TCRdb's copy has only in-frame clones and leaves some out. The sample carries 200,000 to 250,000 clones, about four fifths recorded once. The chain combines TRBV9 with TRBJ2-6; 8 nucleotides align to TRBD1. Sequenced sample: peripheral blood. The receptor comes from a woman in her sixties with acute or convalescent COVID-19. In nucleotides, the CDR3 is TGTGCCAGCAGCGGACGTCACAGGGGGTCTGGGGCCAACGTCCTGACTTTC. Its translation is CASSGRHRGSGANVLTF.